The 23 T cell receptor beta chains below were found in one sample sequenced in a study of CD8+ T cells in alopecia areata. Treatment specified: oral pan-JAK inhibitor, 5-10 mg twice daily. In alopecia areata patients, both lesional scalp punch biopsies and peripheral blood were collected. Following extraction, RNA underwent reverse transcription to cDNA, which served as the sequencing template. Sequenced by immunoSEQ multiplex PCR; TCRdb stores in-frame clones only, minus some. The sample includes around 19,000 clones, approximately 56% of them seen just once. The sample here was skin, taken at week 4, from a patient treated with tofacitinib. Receptors were obtained from a human donor with alopecia areata.

This clone occurred a few times. This sequence joins TRBV19 and TRBJ2-1; the D gene is possibly TRBD1 (6 bases). This CDR3 contains 15 residues. From germline, CDR1 is LNHDA and CDR2 SQIVND (reference sequence). The germline V and J ends were trimmed by 0 bases and 7 bases, with 13 bases remaining between them. CDR3 loop: CASSIDHRVGNEQFF. Written as DNA, the CDR3 is TGTGCCAGTAGTATAGATCACAGGGTTGGGAATGAGCAGTTCTTC. The full variable domain, with the rest looked up from reference TRBV19 and TRBJ2-1, is DGGITQSPKYLFRKEGQNVTLSCEQNLNHDAMYWYRQDPGQGLRLIYYSQIVNDFQKGDIAEGYSVSREKKESFPLTVTSAQKNPTAFYLCASSIDHRVGNEQFFGPGTRLTVL.

This clone was found a few times. The rearrangement joins TRBV6-1 to TRBJ2-7; D unclear. Looked up from germline, CDR1 is MNHNS and CDR2 is SASEGT. The CDR3 contains 15 residues. The V gene lost 3 bases and the J gene lost 1 base, with 13 bases spanning the gap. The CDR3 here is CASSEGFGQSYEQYF. DNA for the CDR3: TGTGCCAGCAGTGAGGGTTTCGGGCAGTCCTACGAGCAGTACTTC.

This clone was detected a few times. The chain carries TRBV5-5 and TRBJ2-7; TRBD2 might be the D (5 bases). This CDR3 is 13 amino acids long. Germline V gene data show CDR1 as SGHKS and CDR2 as YYEKEE (reference sequence). Trimming removed 2 bases from V and 5 bases from J, with 11 bases in between. CDR3 sequence (DNA): TGTGCCAGCAGCTTAGATCTCGGGGACGAGCAGTACTTC. This gives the protein CASSLDLGDEQYF.

The chain recombines TRBV6-1 with TRBJ2-7; 9 bases are shared with TRBD1. Per the germline V gene, CDR1 is MNHNS and CDR2 is SASEGT. This CDR3 is built from 15 residues. After removal of 7 bases from V and 2 bases from J, the junction contained 9 bases not matched to a gene. CDR3 DNA: TGTGCCAGCACCCAGACAGGGGGACAGCCCTACGAGCAGTACTTC. Amino acid sequence: CASTQTGGQPYEQYF.

The sample holds one count of this clone. V and J are TRBV2 and TRBJ1-1, with D uncertain. Per the germline V gene, CDR1 is SNHLY and CDR2 is FYNNEI. CDR3 length: 17 residues. V was clipped by 0 bases and J by 0 bases, with 14 bases between them. In nucleotides, the CDR3 is TGTGCCAGCAGTGAAGCGCTTCAAGGTCGGATGAACACTGAAGCTTTCTTT. Translation: CASSEALQGRMNTEAFF.

V gene TRBV7-2 combines with J gene TRBJ2-5; 9 bases align to TRBD2. This CDR3 has 15 amino acids. Germline V gene lookup returns CDR1 SGHTA and CDR2 FQGNSA. Trimming removed 1 base from V and 5 bases from J; junction bases left unmatched: 5. As DNA, the CDR3 is TGTGCCAGCAGCTTAGTAGCGGGGGTGGATGAGACCCAGTACTTC. This sequence encodes CASSLVAGVDETQYF.

The chain joins TRBV10-3 to TRBJ1-1; D is uncertain. Germline assignment: CDR1 ENHRY and CDR2 SYGVKD. V lost 3 bases, J lost 1 base, and 12 bases lay in between. The CDR3 totals 15 residues. Written as DNA, the CDR3 is TGTGCCATCAGTGAAGGTTGGGCACGGAACACTGAAGCTTTCTTT. It translates to CAISEGWARNTEAFF.

The rearrangement uses TRBV6-1 and TRBJ1-3; no clear D. Germline CDR1 and CDR2: MNHNS and SASEGT. Between the trimmed V and J ends, which lost 2 bases and 5 bases, there was a span of 10 bases. This CDR3 has 14 residues. In DNA, the CDR3 is TGTGCCAGCAGTGAATCCCCTTTTAGAAACACCATATATTTT. Amino acid sequence: CASSESPFRNTIYF.

A few counts support this clone. The rearrangement uses TRBV5-4 and TRBJ1-2; the D gene is possibly TRBD1 (6 bases). V was trimmed by 9 bases and J by 7 bases, leaving 25 bases between them. CDR1 and CDR2 (germline): SGHNT, YYREEE (reference sequence). The CDR3 is 15 residues long. The CDR3 DNA sequence: TGTGCCACTGCATATCAGGGGCGCCGTACGAGTGGCTACACCTTC. Its translation: CATAYQGRRTSGYTF.

The table lists this clone with a few counts. The J gene is TRBJ1-1, the V gene TRBV4-2; TRBD1 aligns across 7 bases. CDR1 is LGHNA and CDR2 is YNFKEQ in the germline V gene. V trimming: 4 bases; J trimming: 1 base; junction bases outside the gene matches: 12. The CDR3 sequence is 17 residues long. The chain's CDR3 is CASSREPRDSRNTEAFF. CDR3 DNA: TGTGCCAGCAGCCGAGAGCCCAGGGACAGCCGGAACACTGAAGCTTTCTTT.

On this clone: Its ends do not fully match the called genes, so a read error is possible. The genes are TRBV4-1 and TRBJ1-6; the match to TRBD1 covers 8 bases. The CDR3 runs 15 residues. Germline V CDR1 and CDR2: MGHRA, YSYEKL. The CDR3 loop is CASSQDGQGTSPLHF. In DNA, the CDR3 is TGTGCCAGCAGCCAAGATGGACAGGGTACGTCACCCCTCCACTTT.

This clone came up once. The CDR3 loop is CASSDLSGSEQYF. For the CDR3, the DNA is TGTGCCAGCAGTGATTTGTCTGGTTCCGAGCAGTACTTC. This chain links TRBV2 with TRBJ2-7; unclear D gene. This CDR3 comprises 13 residues. From germline, CDR1 is SNHLY and CDR2 FYNNEI. V was cut by 3 bases and J by 6 bases, with 12 bases left in between.

The chain recombines TRBV12-5 with TRBJ2-1, with 7 positions matching TRBD2. CDR3 size: 14 residues. Losses at the gene ends were 5 bases for V and 4 bases for J; bases not matched to a gene: 5. Germline lookup yields CDR1 LGHNT and CDR2 FRNRAP. The CDR3, as DNA: TGTGCTAGTGGTCGGGGGGAGCATTACAATGAGCAGTTCTTC. It yields the protein CASGRGEHYNEQFF.

V gene TRBV5-4 combines with J gene TRBJ1-1, with a tentative D call TRBD1 (6 bases). Germline V gene sequence: CDR1 SGHNT, CDR2 YYREEE (reference sequence). V was cut by 1 base and J by 2 bases, with 9 bases left in between. CDR3 length: 14 amino acids. This CDR3 reads CASSLTGINTEAFF. Here the CDR3 DNA reads TGTGCCAGCAGCTTGACAGGGATAAACACTGAAGCTTTCTTT. The variable domain in full, with the rest retrieved from reference TRBV5-4 and TRBJ1-1, is ETGVTQSPTHLIKTRGQQVTLRCSSQSGHNTVSWYQQALGQGPQFIFQYYREEENGRGNFPPRFSGLQFPNYSSELNVNALELDDSALYLCASSLTGINTEAFFGQGTRLTVV.

On this clone: One base separates it from a far larger clone, so it is likely a read error. The same CDR3 also results from other DNA sequences found in this sample. J is TRBJ2-3 and V is TRBV29-1; D possibly uses TRBD1 or TRBD2 (5 bases each). CDR3 length: 15 residues. The germline V gene has CDR1 SQVTM and CDR2 ANQGSEA. The CDR3 sequence: CSVVGALSGTDTQYF. In nucleotides, the CDR3 is TGTAGCGTTGTCGGGGCACTAAGTGGGACAGATACGCAGTATTTT.

This chain uses TRBV6-4 with TRBJ2-6; 7 bases are shared with TRBD1. Looked up from germline, CDR1 is MRHNA and CDR2 is SNTAGT. Trimming cost V 2 bases and J 4 bases; bases outside gene matches: 2. This CDR3 contains 15 residues. The CDR3 is CASSDDRAGANVLTF. Here the CDR3 DNA reads TGTGCCAGCAGTGACGACAGGGCCGGGGCCAACGTCCTGACTTTC.

This chain joins TRBV13 and TRBJ1-3, with TRBD1 as a possible D gene (5 bases). This CDR3 contains 16 residues. Germline CDR1 is PRHDT and CDR2 is FYEKMQ (reference sequence). Trimming pared 8 bases from V and 1 base from J, leaving 18 bases between. CDR3 in amino acids: CASSLGQGGSGNTIYF. The DNA of the CDR3 is TGTGCCAGCTCATTGGGGCAGGGAGGATCTGGAAACACCATATATTTT.

The chain combines TRBV28 with TRBJ1-6; D uncertain. V was clipped by 2 bases and J by 5 bases, with 10 bases between them. The germline V gene encodes CDR1 MDHEN and CDR2 SYDVKM. This CDR3 comprises 15 residues. As DNA, the CDR3 is TGTGCCAGCAGTTTAATCCTTCCGGATAATTCACCCCTCCACTTT. Translating it yields CASSLILPDNSPLHF. Full variable domain (missing parts from reference TRBV28 and TRBJ1-6): DVKVTQSSRYLVKRTGEKVFLECVQDMDHENMFWYRQDPGLGLRLIYFSYDVKMKEKGDIPEGYSVSREKKERFSLILESASTNQTSMYLCASSLILPDNSPLHFGNGTRLTVT.

This chain uses TRBV28 with TRBJ2-5; 7 nucleotides agree with TRBD2. After removal of 0 bases from V and 5 bases from J, the junction contained 12 bases not matched to a gene. The CDR3 has 17 residues. Germline values: CDR1 MDHEN, CDR2 SYDVKM. CDR3 nucleotides: TGTGCCAGCAGTTTATGGGGGGGGATCTTTACCCAGGAGACCCAGTACTTC. Protein sequence: CASSLWGGIFTQETQYF.

The V and J genes are TRBV5-6 and TRBJ2-4; tentatively, D is TRBD1 (6 bases). There are 16 residues in the CDR3. Germline lookup yields CDR1 SGHDT and CDR2 YYEEEE. V was clipped by 0 bases and J by 0 bases, with 10 bases between them. CDR3 sequence: CASSLGAGEAKNIQYF. CDR3 nucleotide sequence: TGTGCCAGCAGCTTGGGGGCAGGGGAAGCCAAAAACATTCAGTACTTC.

This rearrangement joins TRBV5-1 to TRBJ1-2; D is ambiguous. V was cut by 4 bases and J by 2 bases, with 15 bases left in between. CDR3 length: 15 amino acids. Per the germline V gene, CDR1 is SGHRS and CDR2 is YFSETQ. CDR3 protein: CASSVEGRSNYGYTF. CDR3 sequence (DNA): TGCGCCAGCAGCGTGGAGGGCAGGTCGAACTATGGCTACACCTTC.

V and J are TRBV7-9 and TRBJ1-2; TRBD1 aligns across 8 bases. Looked up from germline, CDR1 is SEHNR and CDR2 is FQNEAQ (reference sequence). CDR3 length: 14 residues. J gave up 8 bases and V 5 bases, and 10 bases lay outside the gene matches. CDR3 amino acids: CASSRRGPSHGYTF. The CDR3 coding sequence is TGTGCCAGCAGCCGCAGGGGGCCCTCTCACGGCTACACCTTC.

The V gene is TRBV7-9, the J gene TRBJ2-1; D is possibly TRBD1 or TRBD2 (6 bases each). With 1 base removed from V and 16 bases from J, the gap between germline ends came to 20 bases. From germline, CDR1 is SEHNR and CDR2 FQNEAQ (reference sequence). The CDR3 has 14 residues. The DNA for the CDR3 is TGTGCCAGCAGCTTAGGGACCGTTGGGGGGCGGGAATTCTTC. Protein sequence: CASSLGTVGGREFF.